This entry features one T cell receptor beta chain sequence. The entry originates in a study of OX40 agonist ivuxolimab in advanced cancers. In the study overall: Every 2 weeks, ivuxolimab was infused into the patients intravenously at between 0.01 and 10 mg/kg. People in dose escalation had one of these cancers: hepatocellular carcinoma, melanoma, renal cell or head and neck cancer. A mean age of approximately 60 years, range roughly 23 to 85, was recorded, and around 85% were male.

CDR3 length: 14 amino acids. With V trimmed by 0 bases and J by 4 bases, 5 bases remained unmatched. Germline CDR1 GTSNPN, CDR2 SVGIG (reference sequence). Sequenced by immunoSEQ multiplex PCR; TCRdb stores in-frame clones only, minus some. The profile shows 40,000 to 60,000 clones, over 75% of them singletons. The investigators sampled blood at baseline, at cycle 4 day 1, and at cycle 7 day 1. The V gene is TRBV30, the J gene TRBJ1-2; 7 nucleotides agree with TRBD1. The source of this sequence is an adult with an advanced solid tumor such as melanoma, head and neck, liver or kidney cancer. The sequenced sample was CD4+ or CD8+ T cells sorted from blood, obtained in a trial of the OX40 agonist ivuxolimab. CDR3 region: CAWSVLGTVYGYTF. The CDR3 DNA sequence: TGTGCCTGGAGTGTACTTGGGACAGTCTATGGCTACACCTTC. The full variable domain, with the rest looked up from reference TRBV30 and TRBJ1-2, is SQTIHQWPATLVQPVGSPLSLECTVEGTSNPNLYWYRQAAGRGLQLLFYSVGIGQISSEVPQNLSASRPQDRQFILSSKKLLLSDSGFYLCAWSVLGTVYGYTFGSGTRLTVV.